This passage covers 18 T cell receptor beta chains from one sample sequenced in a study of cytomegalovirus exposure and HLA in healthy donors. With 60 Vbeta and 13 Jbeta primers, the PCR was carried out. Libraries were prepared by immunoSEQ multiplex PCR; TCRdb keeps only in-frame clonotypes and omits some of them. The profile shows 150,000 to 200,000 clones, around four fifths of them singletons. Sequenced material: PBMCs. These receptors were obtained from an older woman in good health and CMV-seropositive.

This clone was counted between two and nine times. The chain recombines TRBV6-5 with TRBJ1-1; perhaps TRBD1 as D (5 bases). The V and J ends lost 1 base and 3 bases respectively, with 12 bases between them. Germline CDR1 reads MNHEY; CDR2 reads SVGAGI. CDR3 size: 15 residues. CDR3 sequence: CASSYFAGGHTEAFF. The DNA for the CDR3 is TGTGCCAGCAGTTACTTCGCCGGGGGTCACACTGAAGCTTTCTTT.

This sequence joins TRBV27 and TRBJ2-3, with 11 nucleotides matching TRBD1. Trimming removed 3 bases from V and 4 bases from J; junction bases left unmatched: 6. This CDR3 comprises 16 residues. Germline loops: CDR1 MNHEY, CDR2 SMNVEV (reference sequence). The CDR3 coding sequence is TGTGCCAGCAGTTTTGAGAGGACAGGGGGCCCAGATACGCAGTATTTT. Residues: CASSFERTGGPDTQYF.

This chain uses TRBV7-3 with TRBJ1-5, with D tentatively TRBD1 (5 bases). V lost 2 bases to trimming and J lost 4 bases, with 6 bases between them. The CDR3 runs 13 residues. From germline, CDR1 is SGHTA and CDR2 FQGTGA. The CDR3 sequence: CASSLGANQPQHF. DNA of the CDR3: TGTGCCAGCAGCTTAGGGGCGAATCAGCCCCAGCATTTT.

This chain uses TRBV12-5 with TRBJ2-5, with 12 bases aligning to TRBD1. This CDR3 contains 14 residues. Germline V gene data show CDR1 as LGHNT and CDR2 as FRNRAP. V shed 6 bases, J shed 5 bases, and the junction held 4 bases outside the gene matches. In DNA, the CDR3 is TGTGCTAGTGGCCAGGGACAGGGGGCGGAGACCCAGTACTTC. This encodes CASGQGQGAETQYF.

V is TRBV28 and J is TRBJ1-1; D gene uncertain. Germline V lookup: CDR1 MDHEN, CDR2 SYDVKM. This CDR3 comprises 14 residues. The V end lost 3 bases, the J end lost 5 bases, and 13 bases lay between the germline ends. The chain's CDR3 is CASSFRREPTEAFF. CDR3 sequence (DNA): TGTGCCAGCAGTTTTAGGAGAGAGCCAACTGAAGCTTTCTTT. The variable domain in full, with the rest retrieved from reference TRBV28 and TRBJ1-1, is DVKVTQSSRYLVKRTGEKVFLECVQDMDHENMFWYRQDPGLGLRLIYFSYDVKMKEKGDIPEGYSVSREKKERFSLILESASTNQTSMYLCASSFRREPTEAFFGQGTRLTVV.

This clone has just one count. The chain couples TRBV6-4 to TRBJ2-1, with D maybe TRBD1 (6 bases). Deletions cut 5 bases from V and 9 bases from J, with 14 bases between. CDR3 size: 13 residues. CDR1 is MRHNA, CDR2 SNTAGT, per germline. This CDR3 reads CASSNDQGSEQFF. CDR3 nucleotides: TGTGCCAGCAGTAATGATCAGGGGAGTGAGCAGTTCTTC.

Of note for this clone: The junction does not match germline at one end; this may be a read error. The CDR3 region is CASTSGGPVTDAQYF. The DNA of the CDR3 is TGTGCCAGCACTAGCGGGGGTCCCGTCACAGATGCGCAGTATTTT. This chain links TRBV5-4 with TRBJ2-3; TRBD2 matches 10 bases. Germline V CDR1 and CDR2: SGHNT, YYREEE (reference sequence). CDR3 length: 15 amino acids.

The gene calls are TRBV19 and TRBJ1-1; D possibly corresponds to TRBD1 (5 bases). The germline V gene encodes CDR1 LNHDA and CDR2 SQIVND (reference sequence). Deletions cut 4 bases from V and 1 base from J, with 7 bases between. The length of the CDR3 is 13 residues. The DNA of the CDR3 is TGTGCCAGTAGTACGCAGGGGAACACTGAAGCTTTCTTT. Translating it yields CASSTQGNTEAFF.

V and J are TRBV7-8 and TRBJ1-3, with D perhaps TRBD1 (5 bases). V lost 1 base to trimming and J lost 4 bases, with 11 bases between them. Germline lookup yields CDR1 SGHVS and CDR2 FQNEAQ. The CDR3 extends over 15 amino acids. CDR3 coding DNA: TGTGCCAGCAGCTTAGGCAGGGCAGGAGGAAACACCATATATTTT. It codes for CASSLGRAGGNTIYF. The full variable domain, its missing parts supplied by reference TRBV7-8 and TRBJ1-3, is GAGVSQSPRYKVAKRGQDVALRCDPISGHVSLFWYQQALGQGPEFLTYFQNEAQLDKSGLPSDRFFAERPEGSVSTLKIQRTQQEDSAVYLCASSLGRAGGNTIYFGEGSWLTVV.

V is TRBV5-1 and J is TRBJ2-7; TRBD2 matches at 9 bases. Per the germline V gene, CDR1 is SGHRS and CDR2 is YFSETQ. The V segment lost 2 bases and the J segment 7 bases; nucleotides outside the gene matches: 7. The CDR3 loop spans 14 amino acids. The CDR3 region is CASSFGGGAEEQYF. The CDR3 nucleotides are TGCGCCAGCAGCTTTGGCGGGGGGGCCGAGGAGCAGTACTTC.

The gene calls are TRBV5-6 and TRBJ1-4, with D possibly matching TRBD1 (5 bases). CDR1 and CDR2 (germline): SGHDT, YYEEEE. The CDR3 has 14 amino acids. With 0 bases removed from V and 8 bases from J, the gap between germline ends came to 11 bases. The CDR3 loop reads CASSLEGVGEKLFF. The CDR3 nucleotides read TGTGCCAGCAGCTTGGAAGGGGTAGGAGAAAAACTGTTTTTT.

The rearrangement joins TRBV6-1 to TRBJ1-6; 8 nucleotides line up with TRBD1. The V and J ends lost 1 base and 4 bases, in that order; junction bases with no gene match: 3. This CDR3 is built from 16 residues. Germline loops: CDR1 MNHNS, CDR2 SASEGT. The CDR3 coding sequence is TGTGCCAGCAGTGAAGGGCAGGGGGCTTATAATTCACCCCTCCACTTT. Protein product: CASSEGQGAYNSPLHF.

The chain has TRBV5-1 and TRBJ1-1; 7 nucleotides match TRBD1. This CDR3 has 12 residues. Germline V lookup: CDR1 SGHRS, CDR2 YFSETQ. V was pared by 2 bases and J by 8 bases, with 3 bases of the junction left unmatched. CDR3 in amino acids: CASSFTGVEAFF. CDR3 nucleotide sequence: TGCGCCAGCAGCTTTACAGGGGTAGAAGCTTTCTTT.

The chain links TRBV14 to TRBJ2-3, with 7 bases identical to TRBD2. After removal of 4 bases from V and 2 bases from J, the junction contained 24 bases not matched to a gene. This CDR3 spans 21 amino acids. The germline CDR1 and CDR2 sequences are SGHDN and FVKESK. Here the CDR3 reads CASSPSLERGRVLLSTDTQYF. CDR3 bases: TGTGCCAGCAGCCCCTCATTGGAGCGGGGCCGGGTTTTACTTTCCACAGATACGCAGTATTTT.

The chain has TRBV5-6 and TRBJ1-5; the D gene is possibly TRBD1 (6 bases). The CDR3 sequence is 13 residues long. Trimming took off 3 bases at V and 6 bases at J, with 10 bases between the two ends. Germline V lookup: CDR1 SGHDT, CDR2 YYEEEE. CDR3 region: CASSWGRGQPQHF. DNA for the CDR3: TGTGCCAGCAGCTGGGGGCGTGGTCAGCCCCAGCATTTT.

The CDR3 reads CAWSPRDRANSPLHF. In DNA, the CDR3 is TGTGCCTGGAGTCCCCGGGACAGGGCAAATTCACCCCTCCACTTT. J is TRBJ1-6 and V is TRBV30; 9 nucleotides agree with TRBD1. The germline CDR1 and CDR2 sequences are GTSNPN and SVGIG (reference sequence). After removal of 2 bases from V and 7 bases from J, the junction contained 6 bases not matched to a gene. The CDR3 has 15 amino acids. The whole variable domain, filled in from reference TRBV30 and TRBJ1-6, reads SQTIHQWPATLVQPVGSPLSLECTVEGTSNPNLYWYRQAAGRGLQLLFYSVGIGQISSEVPQNLSASRPQDRQFILSSKKLLLSDSGFYLCAWSPRDRANSPLHFGNGTRLTVT.

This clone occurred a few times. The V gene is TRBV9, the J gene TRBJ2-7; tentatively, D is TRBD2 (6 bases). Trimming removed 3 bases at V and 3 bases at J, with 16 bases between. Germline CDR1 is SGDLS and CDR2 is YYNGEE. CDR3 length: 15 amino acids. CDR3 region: CASSAATRGVYEQYF. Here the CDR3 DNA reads TGTGCCAGCAGCGCCGCGACTAGGGGCGTCTACGAGCAGTACTTC.

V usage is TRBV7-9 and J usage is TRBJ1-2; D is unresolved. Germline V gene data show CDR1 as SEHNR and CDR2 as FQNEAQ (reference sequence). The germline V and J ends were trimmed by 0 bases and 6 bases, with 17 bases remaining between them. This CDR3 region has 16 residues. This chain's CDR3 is CASSLALSPGSDGYTF. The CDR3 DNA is TGTGCCAGCAGCTTAGCGTTATCCCCAGGTAGCGATGGCTACACCTTC. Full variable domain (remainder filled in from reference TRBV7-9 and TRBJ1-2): DTGVSQNPRHKITKRGQNVTFRCDPISEHNRLYWYRQTLGQGPEFLTYFQNEAQLEKSRLLSDRFSAERPKGSFSTLEIQRTEQGDSAMYLCASSLALSPGSDGYTFGSGTRLTVV.